Listed below are T cell receptor beta chains from one sample, sequenced in a study of CD4 T cells in relation to SARS-CoV-2 and coronaviruses. Their antigens are not known. Profiled with immunoSEQ multiplex PCR; TCRdb holds only in-frame clones, not every one. The sample includes under 30,000 clones, over 60% seen only once; the top ten take approximately 14%. Material: CD4+ T cells from PBMCs, cultured in vitro. All receptors derive from a human donor in good health. CDR3s include the opening cysteine and the closing phenylalanine or tryptophan. D genes are given only for firm matches. Clone size is not always given. Where it is, it says once, few, many or a class for expanded clones.

j_call,v_call,d_call,clone_size,cdr3_aa,cdr3_nt
TRBJ2-7,TRBV11-1,NA,NA,CASSLGRDRYEQYF,TGTGCCAGCAGCTTAGGGAGGGACCGCTACGAGCAGTACTTC
TRBJ2-7,TRBV16,NA,once,CASSQLSRVSYEQYF,TGTGCCAGCAGCCAATTGAGCAGGGTCTCCTACGAGCAGTACTTC
TRBJ1-1,TRBV20-1,TRBD1,NA,CSASPGQDPSMNTEAFF,TGCAGTGCTAGTCCGGGACAGGACCCTAGTATGAACACTGAAGCTTTCTTT
TRBJ2-3,TRBV7-9,TRBD2,NA,CASSGGLAGKTDTQYF,TGTGCCAGCAGCGGGGGACTAGCGGGGAAAACAGATACGCAGTATTTT
TRBJ2-5,TRBV6-5,NA,NA,CASVEGLYQETQYF,TGTGCCAGCGTTGAGGGACTGTACCAAGAGACCCAGTACTTC
TRBJ2-7,TRBV4-3,NA,few,CASSQGKGNYEQYF,TGCGCCAGCAGCCAAGGGAAGGGAAACTACGAGCAGTACTTC
TRBJ1-1,TRBV25-1,NA,NA,CASSERGSSEAFF,TGTGCCAGCAGTGAACGGGGGAGTAGTGAAGCTTTCTTT
TRBJ1-5,TRBV19,NA,few,CASSIQGGDQPQHF,TGTGCCAGTAGTATCCAGGGTGGGGATCAGCCCCAGCATTTT
TRBJ2-2,TRBV5-1,TRBD2,NA,CASSLGGTSGPNTGELFF,TGCGCCAGCAGCCTGGGCGGGACTAGCGGACCGAACACCGGGGAGCTGTTTTTT
TRBJ2-7,TRBV19,NA,NA,CASSISGDGLYEQYF,TGTGCCAGTAGTATTTCGGGGGACGGCCTCTACGAGCAGTACTTC
TRBJ1-2,TRBV7-9,NA,NA,CASSLDTPGYTF,TGTGCCAGCAGCTTAGACACCCCCGGCTACACCTTC
TRBJ2-5,TRBV12-3/TRBV12-4,NA,NA,CASSVVVGETQYF,TGTGCCAGCAGTGTAGTAGTGGGAGAGACCCAGTACTTC
TRBJ2-7,TRBV2,NA,few,CASSAPLLTWGTYEQYF,TGTGCCAGCAGTGCCCCCCTCCTCACATGGGGGACCTACGAGCAGTACTTC
TRBJ2-1,TRBV11-3,NA,few,CASSLDDGDEQFF,TGTGCCAGCAGCTTAGATGACGGCGATGAGCAGTTCTTC
TRBJ2-1,TRBV2,TRBD2,NA,CASSPERERYNEQFF,TGTGCCAGCAGTCCTGAGCGGGAGCGGTACAATGAGCAGTTCTTC
TRBJ1-5,TRBV19,NA,NA,CASSSYGGNINQPQHF,TGTGCCAGTAGTTCATACGGGGGGAACATCAATCAGCCCCAGCATTTT
TRBJ1-1,TRBV11-3,NA,NA,CASSLHGDEAFF,TGTGCCAGCAGCTTACACGGGGATGAAGCTTTCTTT
TRBJ2-6,TRBV11-3,NA,few,CASSLGGSSGANVLTF,TGTGCCAGCAGCTTAGGGGGCAGCTCTGGGGCCAACGTCCTGACTTTC
TRBJ2-3,TRBV19,TRBD2,NA,CASSIRTSGRGADTQYF,TGTGCCAGTAGTATCCGTACTAGCGGTAGGGGAGCAGATACGCAGTATTTT
TRBJ2-3,TRBV3-1/TRBV3-2,TRBD2,NA,CASSLGLGRGGSDTQYF,TGTGCCAGCAGCCTCGGTTTGGGGCGGGGGGGGAGCGATACGCAGTATTTT
TRBJ1-3,TRBV6-5,NA,NA,CASSATGLRTIYF,TGTGCCAGCAGCGCGACCGGGCTTCGCACCATATATTTT
TRBJ1-5,TRBV12-3/TRBV12-4,NA,NA,CASSRGFNQPQHF,TGTGCCAGCAGTAGGGGATTCAATCAGCCCCAGCATTTT
TRBJ1-3,TRBV10-3,NA,NA,CAIIKEAVSGNTIYF,TGTGCCATCATTAAAGAGGCAGTCTCTGGAAACACCATATATTTT
TRBJ2-5,TRBV29-1,TRBD2,NA,CSGLVSGGEETQYF,TGCAGCGGTCTTGTATCCGGGGGGGAAGAGACCCAGTACTTC
TRBJ1-1,TRBV6-5,NA,NA,CASSFQALNTEAFF,TGTGCCAGCAGTTTTCAGGCGTTGAACACTGAAGCTTTCTTT
TRBJ2-7,TRBV7-2,TRBD2,NA,CASSLAFSGGGYEQYF,TGTGCCAGCAGCTTAGCGTTTAGCGGGGGGGGGTACGAGCAGTACTTC
TRBJ2-7,TRBV12-3/TRBV12-4,NA,NA,CASSPRGYEQYF,TGTGCCAGCAGTCCCCGCGGCTACGAGCAGTACTTC
TRBJ1-1,TRBV5-1,TRBD1,NA,CASRPLQGARFGNTEAFF,TGCGCCAGCAGGCCCCTACAGGGGGCGCGATTCGGGAACACTGAAGCTTTCTTT
TRBJ2-7,TRBV13,TRBD1,NA,CASSLGRWDRGIYEQYF,TGTGCCAGCAGCCTCGGACGTTGGGACAGGGGAATTTACGAGCAGTACTTC
TRBJ1-2,TRBV6-6,TRBD1,NA,CASRIQGDGYGYTF,TGTGCCAGCAGGATTCAGGGGGACGGCTATGGCTACACCTTC
TRBJ2-1,TRBV7-6,NA,NA,CASSLVGLSGGEQFF,TGTGCCAGCAGCTTAGTAGGACTGTCCGGAGGGGAGCAGTTCTTC
TRBJ1-2,TRBV5-1,TRBD1,NA,CASSPTGARYGYTF,TGCGCCAGCAGCCCGACAGGGGCACGCTATGGCTACACCTTC
TRBJ2-2,TRBV18,TRBD2,NA,CASSPLMAGDTGELFF,TGTGCCAGCTCACCACTCATGGCGGGAGACACCGGGGAGCTGTTTTTT
TRBJ1-5,TRBV28,NA,few,CASAPGRGSHQPQHF,TGTGCCAGCGCCCCGGGAAGGGGTTCGCATCAGCCCCAGCATTTT
TRBJ2-5,TRBV5-1,NA,NA,CASSLVESETQYF,TGCGCCAGCAGCTTGGTGGAGTCAGAGACCCAGTACTTC
TRBJ1-6,TRBV5-4,TRBD1,NA,CASSSRPTGGETPLHF,TGTGCCAGCAGCTCCCGTCCGACAGGGGGGGAAACACCCCTCCACTTT
TRBJ2-3,TRBV5-6,NA,NA,CASNSVGTDTQYF,TGTGCCAGCAATAGCGTGGGCACAGATACGCAGTATTTT
TRBJ1-3,TRBV10-3,NA,few,CAIGGNTIYF,TGTGCCATCGGGGGAAACACCATATATTTT
TRBJ1-2,TRBV7-8,NA,NA,CASSLGGYGYTF,TGTGCCAGCAGCCTGGGCGGCTATGGCTACACCTTC
TRBJ1-2,TRBV21-1,NA,NA,CASSKVRRRGDYGYTF,TGTGCCAGCAGCAAAGTCCGCCGCAGGGGAGACTATGGCTACACCTTC
TRBJ2-3,TRBV5-1,TRBD2,NA,CASRTSGGTQHTQYF,TGCGCCAGCAGGACTAGCGGGGGGACTCAGCATACGCAGTATTTT
TRBJ2-3,TRBV3-1/TRBV3-2,NA,NA,CASSYGSTGLADTQYF,TGTGCCAGCAGCTATGGTAGCACCGGACTGGCAGATACGCAGTATTTT
TRBJ2-3,TRBV4-2,TRBD2,NA,CASSQERREVGDTQYF,TGTGCCAGCAGCCAAGAAAGGCGGGAGGTGGGAGATACGCAGTATTTT
TRBJ2-7,TRBV6-5,NA,once,CASSPGSYEQYF,TGTGCCAGCAGCCCCGGCTCCTACGAGCAGTACTTC
TRBJ2-1,TRBV13,TRBD2,NA,CASSLYRTSPGEQFF,TGTGCCAGCAGCTTATACCGGACTAGCCCTGGCGAGCAGTTCTTC
TRBJ2-2,TRBV15,NA,NA,CATSRVRAVGELFF,TGTGCCACCAGCAGAGTCAGGGCGGTCGGGGAGCTGTTTTTT
TRBJ1-6,TRBV19,TRBD1,NA,CASSRRDRNSPLHF,TGTGCCAGTAGTCGGAGGGACAGAAATTCACCCCTCCACTTT
TRBJ2-1,TRBV6-5,NA,NA,CATQTEYNEQFF,TGTGCCACCCAGACAGAATACAATGAGCAGTTCTTC